This TCR beta chain was captured in a study of T cell responses to AZD1222 COVID-19 vaccine (dated by TCRdb to 2020 to 2023). With regard to the full study: AZD1222 recipients with second doses at about 4 weeks or about 12 weeks were pooled, because spike-specific TCR depth and breadth did not differ between schedules. A total of approximately 240 trial participants underwent TCR sequencing, of whom around 200 received two doses of AZD1222 and roughly 25 received two doses of the MenACWY control vaccine. Trial participants were enrolled by age into 18-55, 56-69 and 70-plus year subgroups, with about 150, 27 and 61 TCR-sequenced participants respectively.

Concerning this clone: Its antigen remains unidentified. Base quality data are lacking; no much larger clone is found one base away.

The germline V gene encodes CDR1 SEHNR and CDR2 FQNEAQ (reference sequence). The CDR3 contains 14 residues, cysteine and phenylalanine counted. CDR3 DNA only is kept here, 42 bases in frame from base 1. The V and J ends are trimmed by 5 bases and 0 bases, leaving 7 bases between them. The time point label corresponds to: baseline before first vaccination. The vaccinee samples were drawn from two UK trials, COV001 and COV002, one of which was a single-blind randomized controlled phase 2/3 trial testing AZD1222 (ChAdOx1 nCoV-19) in healthy adults. For TCRbeta chain sequencing, PBMC samples from trial participants were taken at day 0 and at day 28 after the second dose. Beyond this particular receptor, the publication reports: Nearly half of unique spike-specific TCRs reportedly recognized epitopes outside regions mutated in the B.1.351 and B.1.1.7 variants. After two AZD1222 doses, both the breadth and the depth of spike-specific TCRs were significantly higher than at day 0 and than in MenACWY recipients. No day 14 peak-response samples were available, so repertoires were characterized only after the peak T cell response. Conclusions about previously exposed vaccinees are limited, since just 6 or 7 AZD1222 recipients were seropositive for SARS-CoV-2 at baseline. The 56-69-year group was small, and its depth increase did not reach significance, likely because of low power. Participants were mostly white British, with more females than males. The authors suggested clonal diversity may have been underestimated. CD4 TCRs associated with the vaccine covered the entire spike protein, and the dominant responses were in regions 160-218 and 743-854.

The CDR3 regions of human TCRbeta chains were analyzed by immunosequencing. The published analysis was carried out like this. TCRs in the repertoires were compared against a reference library of SARS-CoV-2-specific TCRs that had been generated with the MIRA antigen-specificity platform. Breadth was defined as the fraction of unique TCRs that were SARS-CoV-2-associated. Depth was defined as the fraction of total T cells that were SARS-CoV-2-associated. Using the MIRA data, each spike-specific TCR was assigned both to the spike region to which the TCR was reactive and to a CD4 or CD8 class. Log10-transformed breadth and depth values were compared by one-way ANOVA with Sidak's multiple comparisons tests. TCRdb re-hosts the immuneACCESS table, in-frame sequences only. Its copies lack some clones; in the studies checked, an unresolved V gene accounts for under half of them, and the cause for the rest is not known. V, J and clone size are taken as reported in that table, and D and trimming were inferred from the DNA itself. The sample table contains 100,000 to 150,000 clones; only one count was recorded for around 87% of them. The ten largest clones capture 10% of the sample.

This receptor chain uses TRBV7-9 and TRBJ2-2; the D gene cannot be named for sure. The sample here was peripheral blood, taken on day 0 of AZD1222 vaccination. The clonotype was recovered from an adult in good health. The nucleotides read TGTGCCAGCAGCCCACCCGCGAACACCGGGGAGCTGTTTTTT. Its coded protein is CASSPPANTGELFF. With the rest looked up from the reference TRBV7-9 and TRBJ2-2 genes rather than sequenced, the full variable domain is DTGVSQNPRHKITKRGQNVTFRCDPISEHNRLYWYRQTLGQGPEFLTYFQNEAQLEKSRLLSDRFSAERPKGSFSTLEIQRTEQGDSAMYLCASSPPANTGELFFGEGSRLTVL.